The rows below give T cell receptor beta chains drawn from one sample of a study of cytomegalovirus exposure and HLA in healthy donors. Only in-frame clones appear in the TCRdb table, and some are missing; sequencing was by immunoSEQ multiplex PCR. The sample includes around 90,000 clones, roughly four fifths of them seen just once. The sample was PBMCs. Every receptor here comes from a man between 25 and 39 years old in good health and CMV-seronegative. CDR3s include the opening cysteine and the closing phenylalanine or tryptophan. The order of the fields is J gene, V gene, D gene, clone size, CDR3 protein, CDR3 DNA. D genes are given only for firm matches. The listing skips clone size in some rows; elsewhere it reads once, few, many or a size class.

>TRBJ2-3|TRBV6-1|.|.
CASSERGGDTQYF
TGTGCCAGCAGTGAAAGGGGGGGAGATACGCAGTATTTT
>TRBJ1-3|TRBV27|.|.
CASSRAAGNTIYF
TGTGCCAGCAGTCGAGCCGCGGGAAACACCATATATTTT
>TRBJ1-1|TRBV10-2|TRBD1|few
CASRADRGTEAFF
TGCGCCAGCAGGGCGGACAGGGGCACTGAAGCTTTCTTT
>TRBJ2-7|TRBV2|.|few
CASSAGPSSYEQYF
TGTGCCAGCAGTGCAGGGCCTAGCTCCTACGAGCAGTACTTC
>TRBJ2-7|TRBV19|TRBD2|.
CASSITSGGWNEQYF
TGTGCCAGTAGTATTACTAGCGGGGGGTGGAACGAGCAGTACTTC
>TRBJ2-6|TRBV7-6|TRBD1|.
CASSQWTGRSSGANVLTF
TGTGCCAGCAGCCAATGGACAGGGAGGAGCTCTGGGGCCAACGTCCTGACTTTC
>TRBJ1-2|TRBV15|.|.
CATSRDGGGYGYTF
TGTGCCACCAGCAGAGATGGGGGGGGCTATGGCTACACCTTC
>TRBJ1-5|TRBV4-1|.|few
CASSPYRAGGNQPQHF
TGCGCCAGCAGCCCATACAGGGCGGGTGGCAATCAGCCCCAGCATTTT
>TRBJ1-4|TRBV7-2|TRBD1|.
CASSTGQGGKEKLFF
TGTGCCAGCAGCACCGGACAGGGGGGAAAGGAAAAACTGTTTTTT
>TRBJ2-7|TRBV15|TRBD1|.
CATKPTGQSYEQYF
TGTGCCACCAAACCGACGGGACAGTCCTACGAGCAGTACTTC
>TRBJ2-1|TRBV28|.|.
CASSFRPSGPWDEQFF
TGTGCCAGCAGTTTCCGGCCGAGCGGGCCTTGGGATGAGCAGTTCTTC
>TRBJ1-2|TRBV20-1|TRBD1|.
CSATGDYGYTF
TGCAGTGCCACAGGGGACTATGGCTACACCTTC
>TRBJ2-7|TRBV2|.|.
CASTLDISGTYEQYF
TGTGCCAGCACACTGGACATCTCTGGGACCTACGAGCAGTACTTC
>TRBJ1-1|TRBV7-8|TRBD1|.
CASSSETGAKAFF
TGTGCCAGCAGCTCCGAGACAGGGGCAAAAGCTTTCTTT
>TRBJ1-2|TRBV6-1|.|.
CASSEIYGPTNYGYTF
TGTGCCAGCAGTGAAATATATGGGCCTACTAACTATGGCTACACCTTC
>TRBJ1-1|TRBV5-6|TRBD1|.
CASSPTKVRGSRTEAFF
TGTGCCAGCAGTCCGACTAAAGTCAGGGGGTCCCGCACTGAAGCTTTCTTT
>TRBJ1-1|TRBV19|.|.
CASSYQTVLNTEAFF
TGTGCCAGTAGCTACCAGACAGTTTTGAACACTGAAGCTTTCTTT
>TRBJ1-3|TRBV5-1|.|few
CASSPGLTQSGNTIYF
TGCGCCAGCAGCCCCGGACTGACCCAATCTGGAAACACCATATATTTT